Shown below are 6 T cell receptor beta chains from a single sample sequenced in a study of CD8 T cell repertoires and HIV-1 epitope variants (dated by TCRdb to about 2020). Receptor libraries were prepared by the immunoSEQ multiplex PCR assay. TCRdb provides this immuneACCESS table in a form limited to in-frame rearrangements. Some clones are lacking; in checked studies, under half of them reflect an unresolved V gene, and why the rest are absent is not known. The sample contains around 5,500 clones, 65% of them found a single time. The ten largest make up approximately 45% of the sample. These receptors are not linked to any known antigen. The material sequenced was cultured CD8+ T cells derived from PBMCs. The receptors shown here come from a male donor with HIV.

This clone was found once. The J gene is TRBJ2-3, the V gene TRBV9; weak D call: TRBD2 (5 bases). The germline V and J ends were trimmed by 0 bases and 1 base, with 9 bases remaining between them. The CDR3 loop spans 15 amino acids. The germline V gene has CDR1 SGDLS and CDR2 YYNGEE. For the CDR3, the DNA is TGTGCCAGCAGCGTAGGCGGGCGGGGCACAGATACGCAGTATTTT. It codes for CASSVGGRGTDTQYF.

The genes are TRBV28 and TRBJ2-2, with 8 bases fitting TRBD2. Germline V gives CDR1 MDHEN, CDR2 SYDVKM. The CDR3 length is 18 residues. V dropped 6 bases and J dropped 5; count of bases not matched to a gene: 17. CDR3 protein: CASSTPWPGERGTGELFF. DNA for the CDR3: TGTGCCAGCAGCACCCCCTGGCCTGGGGAGCGGGGGACCGGGGAGCTGTTTTTT.

This clone was observed a handful of times. The chain joins TRBV4-1 to TRBJ2-7; 8 nucleotides match TRBD1. Germline V CDR1 and CDR2: MGHRA, YSYEKL. The V and J ends lost 3 bases and 3 bases, in that order; junction bases with no gene match: 7. This CDR3 spans 15 amino acids. CDR3 in amino acids: CASSHGQGSNYEQYF. CDR3 nucleotides: TGCGCCAGCAGCCATGGACAGGGCTCAAACTACGAGCAGTACTTC.

A remark on this clone: Its ends do not fully match the called genes, so a read error is possible. The chain links TRBV28 to TRBJ2-3, with D possibly matching TRBD2 (6 bases). The CDR3 contains 14 residues. Germline V lookup: CDR1 MDHEN, CDR2 SYDVKM. The CDR3 coding sequence is TGTGCCAGTAGTTTGGTTCGGGAGACAGATACGCAGTATTTT. This translates into CASSLVRETDTQYF.

A few counts support this clone. V gene TRBV6-5 combines with J gene TRBJ2-1, with D possibly being TRBD2 (5 bases). There are 16 residues in the CDR3. Germline lookup yields CDR1 MNHEY and CDR2 SVGAGI. V was pared by 0 bases and J by 0 bases, with 9 bases between. The CDR3 here is CASSYSAASSYNEQFF. CDR3 DNA sequence: TGTGCCAGCAGTTACTCAGCGGCCAGCTCCTACAATGAGCAGTTCTTC.

DNA of the CDR3: TGTGCCAGCAGCTTTGGGACTAGCGGCTACGAGCAGTACTTC. Its translation is CASSFGTSGYEQYF. This rearrangement joins TRBV7-2 to TRBJ2-7; 11 bases line up with TRBD2. V lost 3 bases, J lost 3 bases, and 1 base stayed unmatched. The CDR3 runs to 14 residues. In germline, CDR1 is SGHTA, CDR2 FQGNSA.